This TCR beta chain derives from a study of response to subunit inactivated influenza vaccine (dated by TCRdb to between 2017 and 2018). Concerning the study at large: Deep quantitative profiling of the T cell receptor repertoire was used in the study to follow responses to a trivalent subunit inactivated influenza vaccine.

Receptors were amplified or captured by RT-PCR. The sample was run on an Illumina HiSeq 2500. TCRdb redid the processing of the public reads, applying fastp at Q25 and MiXCR, and retained in-frame beta chains. Entries are consolidated by CDR3 protein sequence, retaining the most common genes and DNA. Counted in this sample were about 780,000 distinct CDR3 sequences; around a sixth of them appeared once. About 11% of the sample belongs to the ten largest clones. The CDR3 goes from the cysteine to the phenylalanine over 14 residues. Just the 42-base CDR3 DNA is kept, in frame starting at base 1. From a lookup of the germline V gene (reference sequence), CDR1 and CDR2 are SEHNR and FQNEAQ. Cut back by 1 base and 7 bases, the V and J ends lie 11 bases apart. The study at large found these results: The authors proposed that each seasonal influenza vaccination may bring in only a limited number of new T cells.

In this sample, this clonotype turned up many times. The antigen it recognizes is unknown. One base away there is no much larger clone; base qualities are not given. The sequence came from a man aged 45-65 years who received an inactivated influenza vaccine. Donor details come from another sample of the same person, matched by shared clones. In this chain, TRBV7-9 is recombined with TRBJ1-5, with the D gene uncertain. The starting material was PBMCs from blood, obtained more than 4 days after vaccination. The bases read TGTGCCAGCAGCTTAGGTATGGGATCCCAGCCCCAGCATTTT. This translates into CASSLGMGSQPQHF.